This T cell receptor beta chain derives from a study of neoadjuvant nivolumab and ipilimumab in lung cancer. This CDR3 comprises 15 residues. Deletions cut 2 bases from V and 2 bases from J, with 11 bases between. Germline lookup yields CDR1 SGHTA and CDR2 FQGNSA. Generated by immunoSEQ multiplex PCR, the TCRdb table keeps only in-frame clones and is missing some. Of fewer than 40,000 clones in the sample, 89% were seen once. This clone was counted a few times. Sample: peripheral blood, taken before neoadjuvant nivolumab, alone or with ipilimumab. The chain couples TRBV7-2 to TRBJ2-3; D is uncertain. The receptor was derived from an adult with non-small cell lung cancer. CDR3 protein: CASSLSGWDTDTQYF. CDR3 DNA: TGTGCCAGCAGCTTATCCGGTTGGGACACAGATACGCAGTATTTT.